A single sample is the source of the 28 T cell receptor beta chains below, sequenced in a study of technical replicates of blood from several donors. Generated by immunoSEQ multiplex PCR, the TCRdb table keeps only in-frame clones and is missing some. The sample lists 84,000 or so clones; approximately 94% were seen once. The sequenced material came from T cells isolated from PBMCs. The source of these receptors is a human donor in good health.

This chain uses TRBV9 with TRBJ2-1; 8 positions match TRBD1. Germline V CDR1 and CDR2: SGDLS, YYNGEE. Trimming took 2 bases from V and 0 from J; bases not matched to a gene: 1. This CDR3 contains 15 residues. In nucleotides, the CDR3 is TGTGCCAGCAGCGTGACAGGGGACTCCTACAATGAGCAGTTCTTC. Its protein is CASSVTGDSYNEQFF. The full variable domain, with the rest looked up from reference TRBV9 and TRBJ2-1, is DSGVTQTPKHLITATGQRVTLRCSPRSGDLSVYWYQQSLDQGLQFLIQYYNGEERAKGNILERFSAQQFPDLHSELNLSSLELGDSALYFCASSVTGDSYNEQFFGPGTRLTVL.

This chain links TRBV5-4 with TRBJ1-4; D gene ambiguous. Trimming removed 4 bases at V and 5 bases at J, with 18 bases between. The CDR3 sequence is 16 residues long. CDR1 is SGHNT and CDR2 is YYREEE in the germline V gene (reference sequence). DNA of the CDR3: TGTGCCAGCAGCCCGGTTCCTGGGCAGAAGAATGAAAAACTGTTTTTT. Translated: CASSPVPGQKNEKLFF.

V usage is TRBV19 and J usage is TRBJ2-3; no clear D. V was shortened by 9 bases and J by 7 bases, with 11 bases between the two germline ends. CDR3 size: 11 residues. Germline V gene lookup returns CDR1 LNHDA and CDR2 SQIVND (reference sequence). CDR3 region: CASRKSYTQYF. As DNA, the CDR3 is TGTGCCAGCAGAAAGTCATATACGCAGTATTTT.

The J gene is TRBJ2-3, the V gene TRBV10-3, with D perhaps TRBD1 (6 bases). Germline CDR1 and CDR2: ENHRY and SYGVKD. The CDR3 loop spans 15 amino acids. Trimming removed 4 bases at V and 2 bases at J, with 13 bases between. CDR3 bases: TGTGCCATCAGTGGGTCAGGGACAAACACAGATACGCAGTATTTT. Its protein product is CAISGSGTNTDTQYF.

The gene calls are TRBV6-1 and TRBJ2-7, with unresolved D. Deletions cut 8 bases from V and 3 bases from J, with 5 bases between. The CDR3 contains 10 residues. Per the germline V gene, CDR1 is MNHNS and CDR2 is SASEGT. CDR3 sequence: CASGVYEQYF. CDR3 nucleotide sequence: TGTGCCAGCGGAGTCTACGAGCAGTACTTC.

The V gene is TRBV7-9, the J gene TRBJ2-3; 8 positions agree with TRBD1. With V trimmed by 2 bases and J by 3 bases, 10 bases remained unmatched. The CDR3 extends over 17 amino acids. Germline V gives CDR1 SEHNR, CDR2 FQNEAQ (reference sequence). The CDR3 spells CASSLIIRDRGTDTQYF. The CDR3 DNA reads as TGTGCCAGCAGCTTAATAATAAGAGACAGGGGAACAGATACGCAGTATTTT. Full variable domain (rest looked up from reference TRBV7-9 and TRBJ2-3): DTGVSQNPRHKITKRGQNVTFRCDPISEHNRLYWYRQTLGQGPEFLTYFQNEAQLEKSRLLSDRFSAERPKGSFSTLEIQRTEQGDSAMYLCASSLIIRDRGTDTQYFGPGTRLTVL.

The chain combines TRBV7-2 with TRBJ1-5; 7 nucleotides agree with TRBD1. With V trimmed by 3 bases and J by 0 bases, 5 bases remained unmatched. Germline V lookup: CDR1 SGHTA, CDR2 FQGNSA. This CDR3 spans 16 amino acids. This CDR3 is CASSLAGTVSNQPQHF. For the CDR3, the DNA is TGTGCCAGCAGCTTGGCTGGGACAGTTAGCAATCAGCCCCAGCATTTT.

V gene TRBV7-2 combines with J gene TRBJ1-2; 7 positions agree with TRBD1. J was trimmed by 5 bases and V by 5 bases; bases with no gene match: 8. The germline CDR1 and CDR2 sequences are SGHTA and FQGNSA. There are 14 residues in the CDR3. The CDR3: CASSPTGTVYGYTF. CDR3 nucleotide sequence: TGTGCCAGCAGCCCGACCGGGACAGTTTATGGCTACACCTTC.

This clone is a singleton in its sample. V is TRBV14 and J is TRBJ2-2; D is perhaps TRBD1 (6 bases). The V gene's germline CDR1 is SGHDN and CDR2 FVKESK. This CDR3 comprises 13 residues. Trimming left V 4 bases short and J 4 bases short, with 7 bases between. The CDR3 DNA reads TGTGCCAGCAGCCGACAGGTCACCGGGGAGCTGTTTTTT. It codes for CASSRQVTGELFF.

This clone was detected only once. CDR3 in DNA: TGTGCCAGCAGTGTGGCAGGGAATACAGATACGCAGTATTTT. Its protein product is CASSVAGNTDTQYF. V usage is TRBV2 and J usage is TRBJ2-3, with D possibly TRBD1 on 5 matching bases. V lost 4 bases, J lost 3 bases, and 11 bases lay in between. In germline, CDR1 is SNHLY, CDR2 FYNNEI. There are 14 residues in the CDR3.

J is TRBJ1-1 and V is TRBV11-2; weak D call: TRBD1 (5 bases). This CDR3 is built from 14 residues. The germline V gene has CDR1 SGHAT and CDR2 FQNNGV. The germline V and J ends were trimmed by 4 bases and 4 bases, with 13 bases remaining between them. The CDR3 is CASSSPRGVTEAFF. The DNA of the CDR3 is TGTGCCAGCAGCTCCCCGCGGGGGGTCACTGAAGCTTTCTTT.

This chain joins TRBV11-3 and TRBJ1-6; no firm D call. V lost 6 bases and J lost 10, with 16 bases in between. Germline assignment: CDR1 SGHNT and CDR2 YENEEA. The CDR3 is 14 residues long. The CDR3 loop is CASRGPGMESPLHF. CDR3 bases: TGTGCCAGCAGGGGTCCCGGGATGGAGTCACCCCTCCACTTT. The full variable domain, with the rest looked up from reference TRBV11-3 and TRBJ1-6, is EAGVVQSPRYKIIEKKQPVAFWCNPISGHNTLYWYLQNLGQGPELLIRYENEEAVDDSQLPKDRFSAERLKGVDSTLKIQPAELGDSAVYLCASRGPGMESPLHFGNGTRLTVT.

V is TRBV2 and J is TRBJ2-7; D might be TRBD2 (5 bases). V was trimmed by 7 bases and J by 0 bases, leaving 13 bases between them. This CDR3 is built from 14 residues. Germline lookup yields CDR1 SNHLY and CDR2 FYNNEI. CDR3 nucleotides: TGTGCCAGCATTTTCGGGGTCCGCTCCTACGAGCAGTACTTC. Translating gives CASIFGVRSYEQYF.

The V call is TRBV29-1, the J call TRBJ1-1; D not resolved. Looked up from germline, CDR1 is SQVTM and CDR2 is ANQGSEA. This CDR3 has 13 amino acids. Deletions cut 6 bases from V and 1 base from J, with 12 bases between. The CDR3 nucleotides are TGCAGCGTCCTAGTAGGCCGGAACACTGAAGCTTTCTTT. This codes for CSVLVGRNTEAFF.

The gene calls are TRBV5-8 and TRBJ1-1; 9 bases line up with TRBD1. From germline, CDR1 is SGHTS and CDR2 YDEGEE. The CDR3 length is 15 residues. The trim removed 4 bases at V and 4 bases at J, leaving 8 bases unmatched. CDR3 in DNA: TGTGCCAGCAGCGAAGGGACAGGGATGGCCACTGAAGCTTTCTTT. This encodes CASSEGTGMATEAFF.

This clone was found once. The genes are TRBV19 and TRBJ1-2, with 7 bases identical to TRBD1. Per the germline V gene, CDR1 is LNHDA and CDR2 is SQIVND (reference sequence). The CDR3 sequence is 13 residues long. Trimming cost V 4 bases and J 2 bases; bases outside gene matches: 1. The CDR3 DNA reads TGTGCCAGTAGTAGACAGGGAAACTATGGCTACACCTTC. This encodes CASSRQGNYGYTF.

The V gene is TRBV30, the J gene TRBJ2-7; 7 bases align to TRBD1. The CDR3 spans 13 residues. Germline V gene lookup returns CDR1 GTSNPN and CDR2 SVGIG (reference sequence). The V and J ends lost 3 bases and 2 bases, in that order; junction bases with no gene match: 4. CDR3 nucleotides: TGTGCCTGGAGAGGGACAGATACCTACGAGCAGTACTTC. This translates into CAWRGTDTYEQYF.

The rearrangement links TRBV7-6 to TRBJ1-1; 12 nucleotides agree with TRBD1. V lost 4 bases and J lost 6; bases outside the gene matches: 9. The CDR3 covers 16 residues. The germline CDR1 and CDR2 sequences are SGHVS and FNYEAQ. The CDR3 nucleotides are TGTGCCAGCAGCTCCTGGGACAGGGGGCGCAGCGCTGAAGCTTTCTTT. It is translated as CASSSWDRGRSAEAFF.

The J gene is TRBJ1-5, the V gene TRBV6-6; D ambiguous. Deletions cut 3 bases from V and 7 bases from J, with 7 bases between. CDR3 size: 12 residues. Germline lookup yields CDR1 MNHNY and CDR2 SVGAGI (reference sequence). The DNA for the CDR3 is TGTGCCAGCAGTTATGGCGGCCAGCCCCAGCATTTT. Encoded protein: CASSYGGQPQHF.

This chain connects TRBV5-1 to TRBJ2-5; D unresolved. V shed 4 bases and J shed 4 bases, with 11 bases lying between them. Germline lookup yields CDR1 SGHRS and CDR2 YFSETQ. The CDR3 is made up of 13 amino acids. Here the CDR3 reads CASSLRLGETQYF. Written as DNA, the CDR3 is TGCGCCAGCAGCCTACGACTCGGAGAGACCCAGTACTTC.

The chain has TRBV6-4 and TRBJ2-3; 7 bases are shared with TRBD2. CDR3 length: 15 amino acids. The V gene's germline CDR1 is MRHNA and CDR2 SNTAGT. Trimming cost V 2 bases and J 1 base; bases outside gene matches: 3. Here the CDR3 DNA reads TGTGCCAGCAGTGACGGCGCGGGGGGCACAGATACGCAGTATTTT. Residues: CASSDGAGGTDTQYF.

The rearrangement uses TRBV18 and TRBJ1-1; D not resolved. CDR3 length: 16 amino acids. The ends were cut back, 3 bases at V and 7 bases at J, with 21 bases in the middle. CDR1 is KGHSH and CDR2 is LQKENI in the germline V gene. This chain's CDR3 is CASSPWTPTSMNEAFF. The CDR3 DNA reads as TGTGCCAGCTCACCGTGGACTCCAACGTCCATGAATGAAGCTTTCTTT.

The genes are TRBV7-2 and TRBJ2-1; TRBD2 agrees at 12 bases. This CDR3 spans 14 amino acids. With 4 bases clipped from V and 7 bases from J, the junction kept 2 bases outside the gene matches. The germline gives CDR1 SGHTA, CDR2 FQGNSA. The CDR3 region has the DNA TGTGCCAGCAGCTCCGGGACTAGCGGGAATGAGCAGTTCTTC. This encodes CASSSGTSGNEQFF.

The chain uses TRBV5-1 and TRBJ1-3, with 7 nucleotides matching TRBD1. CDR1 and CDR2 (germline): SGHRS, YFSETQ. The CDR3 is made up of 15 amino acids. Unmatched junction bases numbered 4, after V lost 4 bases and J lost 0 bases. The CDR3 DNA sequence: TGCGCCAGCAGCCCGGCAGGGGGCTCTGGAAACACCATATATTTT. Translated: CASSPAGGSGNTIYF.

V is TRBV19 and J is TRBJ1-2; D gene uncertain. The CDR3 covers 14 residues. V was pared by 5 bases and J by 2 bases, with 12 bases between. CDR1 and CDR2 from the germline V gene are LNHDA and SQIVND (reference sequence). The CDR3 region is CASSRLPLNYGYTF. DNA for the CDR3: TGTGCCAGTAGTCGGTTACCCTTAAACTATGGCTACACCTTC.

CDR3 DNA: TGCAGCGTTCCAGGCTACAATGAGCAGTTCTTC. It encodes CSVPGYNEQFF. The rearrangement uses TRBV29-1 and TRBJ2-1, with D unclear. Germline CDR1 and CDR2: SQVTM and ANQGSEA. The CDR3 length is 11 residues. V was pared by 5 bases and J by 3 bases, with 5 bases between.

The V gene is TRBV11-3, the J gene TRBJ2-1; D may be TRBD1 (5 bases). Trimming stripped 5 bases from V and 2 bases from J, with 22 bases between. The germline V gene has CDR1 SGHNT and CDR2 YENEEA. The CDR3 contains 18 residues. CDR3 DNA sequence: TGTGCCAGCAGCGTTGGGGCCTCAAGTCGTGTGACCTACAATGAGCAGTTCTTC. Its protein is CASSVGASSRVTYNEQFF.

CDR3 region: CASSAGTGDYNEQFF. The CDR3 coding sequence is TGCGCCAGCAGCGCAGGTACAGGAGATTACAATGAGCAGTTCTTC. The chain has TRBV5-1 and TRBJ2-1; tentative D call: TRBD1 (5 bases). The germline gives CDR1 SGHRS, CDR2 YFSETQ. V was clipped by 4 bases and J by 4 bases, with 15 bases between them. CDR3 length: 15 residues.